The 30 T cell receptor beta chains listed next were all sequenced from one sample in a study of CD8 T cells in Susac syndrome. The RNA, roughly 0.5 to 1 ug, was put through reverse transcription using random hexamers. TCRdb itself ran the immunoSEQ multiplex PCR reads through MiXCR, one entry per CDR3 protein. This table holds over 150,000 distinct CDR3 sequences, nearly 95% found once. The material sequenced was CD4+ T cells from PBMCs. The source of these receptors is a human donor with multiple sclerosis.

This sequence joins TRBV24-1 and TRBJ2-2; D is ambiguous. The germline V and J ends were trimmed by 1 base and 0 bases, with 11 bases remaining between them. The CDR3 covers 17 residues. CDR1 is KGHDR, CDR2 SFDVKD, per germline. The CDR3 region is CATSDFGPKTNTGELFF. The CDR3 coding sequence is TGTGCCACCAGTGATTTTGGGCCGAAGACGAACACCGGGGAGCTGTTTTTT.

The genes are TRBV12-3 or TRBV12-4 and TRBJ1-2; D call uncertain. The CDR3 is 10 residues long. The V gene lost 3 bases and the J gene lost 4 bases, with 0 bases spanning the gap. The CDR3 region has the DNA TGTGCCAGCAGTTTCTATGGCTACACCTTC. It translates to CASSFYGYTF.

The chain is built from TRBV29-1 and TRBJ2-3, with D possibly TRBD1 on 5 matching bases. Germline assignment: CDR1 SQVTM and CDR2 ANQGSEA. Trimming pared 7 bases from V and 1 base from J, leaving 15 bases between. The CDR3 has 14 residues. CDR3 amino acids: CSAPDNLRTDTQYF. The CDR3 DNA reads TGCAGCGCTCCGGACAATCTTCGCACAGATACGCAGTATTTT.

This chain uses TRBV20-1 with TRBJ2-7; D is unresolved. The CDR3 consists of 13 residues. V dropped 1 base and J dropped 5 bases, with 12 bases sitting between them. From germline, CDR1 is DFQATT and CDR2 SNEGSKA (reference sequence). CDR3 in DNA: TGCAGTGCTAGAGTTAACTCGCGAAACGAGCAGTACTTC. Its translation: CSARVNSRNEQYF.

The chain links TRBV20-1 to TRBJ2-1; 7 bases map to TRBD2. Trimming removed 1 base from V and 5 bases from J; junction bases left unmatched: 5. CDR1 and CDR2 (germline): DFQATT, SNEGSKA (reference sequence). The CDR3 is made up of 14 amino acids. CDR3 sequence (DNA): TGCAGTGCTAGAGTGGCTAGCGGCAACAATGAGCAGTTCTTC. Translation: CSARVASGNNEQFF.

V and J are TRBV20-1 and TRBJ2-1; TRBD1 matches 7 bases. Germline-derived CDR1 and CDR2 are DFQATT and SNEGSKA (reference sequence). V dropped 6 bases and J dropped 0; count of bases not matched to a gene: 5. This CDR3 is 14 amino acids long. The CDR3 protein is CSATPGGSYNEQFF. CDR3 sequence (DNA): TGCAGTGCCACCCCAGGGGGCTCCTACAATGAGCAGTTCTTC.

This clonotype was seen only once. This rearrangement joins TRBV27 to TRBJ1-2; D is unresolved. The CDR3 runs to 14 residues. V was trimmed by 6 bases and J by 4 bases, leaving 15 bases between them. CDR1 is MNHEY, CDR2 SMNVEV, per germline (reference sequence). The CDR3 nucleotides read TGTGCCAGCAGCCGAGCACAGAGCATCTATGGCTACACCTTC. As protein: CASSRAQSIYGYTF.

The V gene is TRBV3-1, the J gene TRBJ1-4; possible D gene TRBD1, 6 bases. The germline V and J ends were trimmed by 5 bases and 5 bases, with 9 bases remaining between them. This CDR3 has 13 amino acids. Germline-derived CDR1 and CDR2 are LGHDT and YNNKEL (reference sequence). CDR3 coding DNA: TGTGCCAGCAGCGGCACAGGGAATGAAAAACTGTTTTTT. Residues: CASSGTGNEKLFF.

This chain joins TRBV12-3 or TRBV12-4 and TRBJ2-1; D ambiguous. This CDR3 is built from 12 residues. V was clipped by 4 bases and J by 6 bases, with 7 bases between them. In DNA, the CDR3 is TGTGCCAGCAGTTGGGCTGGCAATGAGCAGTTCTTC. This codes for CASSWAGNEQFF.

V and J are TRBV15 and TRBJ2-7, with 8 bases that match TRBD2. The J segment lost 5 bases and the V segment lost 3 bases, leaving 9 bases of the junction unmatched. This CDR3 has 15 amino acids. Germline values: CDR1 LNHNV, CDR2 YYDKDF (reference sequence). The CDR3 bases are TGTGCCACCAGCAGGTTACAGCGGGAGCGAAACGAGCAGTACTTC. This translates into CATSRLQRERNEQYF.

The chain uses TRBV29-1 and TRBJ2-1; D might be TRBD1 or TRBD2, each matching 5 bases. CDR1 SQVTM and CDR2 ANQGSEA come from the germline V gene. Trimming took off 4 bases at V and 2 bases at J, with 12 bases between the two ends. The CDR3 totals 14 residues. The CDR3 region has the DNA TGCAGCGTTGTGAGGGGTGTCCCCTACAATGAGCAGTTCTTC. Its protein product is CSVVRGVPYNEQFF.

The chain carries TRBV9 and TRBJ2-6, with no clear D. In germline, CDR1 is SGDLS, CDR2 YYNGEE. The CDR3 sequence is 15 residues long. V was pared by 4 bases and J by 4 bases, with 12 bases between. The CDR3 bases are TGTGCCAGCAGCTCGCAGTCTCTGGGGGCCAACGTCCTGACTTTC. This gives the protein CASSSQSLGANVLTF.

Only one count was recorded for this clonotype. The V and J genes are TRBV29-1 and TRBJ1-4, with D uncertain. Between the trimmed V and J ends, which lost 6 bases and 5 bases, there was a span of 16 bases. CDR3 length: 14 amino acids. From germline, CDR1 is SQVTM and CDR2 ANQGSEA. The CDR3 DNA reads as TGCAGCGTGCCGGGTCATCCATCGAATGAAAAACTGTTTTTT. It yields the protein CSVPGHPSNEKLFF.

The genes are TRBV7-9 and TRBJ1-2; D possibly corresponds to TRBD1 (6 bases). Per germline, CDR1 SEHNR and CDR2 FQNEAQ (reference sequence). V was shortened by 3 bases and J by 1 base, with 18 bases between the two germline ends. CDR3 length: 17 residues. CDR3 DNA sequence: TGTGCCAGCAGCTTTATCCAACGGGACATCATTAACTATGGCTACACCTTC. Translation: CASSFIQRDIINYGYTF.

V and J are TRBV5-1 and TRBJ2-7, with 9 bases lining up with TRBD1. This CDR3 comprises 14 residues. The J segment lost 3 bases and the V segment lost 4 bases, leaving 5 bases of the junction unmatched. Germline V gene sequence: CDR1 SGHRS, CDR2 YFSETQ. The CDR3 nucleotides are TGCGCCAGCAGCATGACGGGACAGGGCTACGAGCAGTACTTC. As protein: CASSMTGQGYEQYF.

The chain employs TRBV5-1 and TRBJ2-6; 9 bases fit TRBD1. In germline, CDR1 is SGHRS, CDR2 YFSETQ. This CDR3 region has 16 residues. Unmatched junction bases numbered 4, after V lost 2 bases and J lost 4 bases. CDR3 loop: CASSLQGAAGANVLTF. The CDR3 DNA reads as TGCGCCAGCAGCTTACAGGGGGCGGCAGGGGCCAACGTCCTGACTTTC. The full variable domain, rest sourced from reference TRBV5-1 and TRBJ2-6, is KAGVTQTPRYLIKTRGQQVTLSCSPISGHRSVSWYQQTPGQGLQFLFEYFSETQRNKGNFPGRFSGRQFSNSRSEMNVSTLELGDSALYLCASSLQGAAGANVLTFGAGSRLTVL.

The CDR3 loop is CSVEELRWETQYF. The CDR3 DNA follows: TGCAGCGTTGAAGAGTTGAGGTGGGAGACCCAGTACTTC. The gene calls are TRBV29-1 and TRBJ2-5; D uncertain. CDR1 and CDR2 from the germline V gene are SQVTM and ANQGSEA. This CDR3 has 13 residues. V lost 0 bases to trimming and J lost 5 bases, with 10 bases between them.

This CDR3 reads CASSQGAGYTF. CDR3 DNA: TGTGCCAGCAGCCAAGGAGCCGGCTACACCTTC. The chain has TRBV3-1 and TRBJ1-2, with D hard to call. The germline CDR1 and CDR2 sequences are LGHDT and YNNKEL (reference sequence). CDR3 length equals 11 residues. Deletions cut 1 base from V and 8 bases from J, with 5 bases between. Full variable domain (outside the CDR3, taken from reference TRBV3-1 and TRBJ1-2): DTAVSQTPKYLVTQMGNDKSIKCEQNLGHDTMYWYKQDSKKFLKIMFSYNNKELIINETVPNRFSPKSPDKAHLNLHINSLELGDSAVYFCASSQGAGYTFGSGTRLTVV.

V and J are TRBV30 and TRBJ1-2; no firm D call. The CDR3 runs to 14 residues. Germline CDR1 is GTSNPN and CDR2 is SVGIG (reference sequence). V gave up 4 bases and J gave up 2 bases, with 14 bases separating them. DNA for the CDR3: TGTGCCTGGACGGGCGGTGGAGGGAACTATGGCTACACCTTC. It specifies CAWTGGGGNYGYTF.

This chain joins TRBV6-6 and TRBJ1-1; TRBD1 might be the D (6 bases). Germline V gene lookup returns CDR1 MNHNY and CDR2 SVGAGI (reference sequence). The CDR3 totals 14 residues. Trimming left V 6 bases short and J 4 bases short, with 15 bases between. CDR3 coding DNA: TGTGCCAGCAGACCCGACAGGTTAATCACTGAAGCTTTCTTT. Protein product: CASRPDRLITEAFF.

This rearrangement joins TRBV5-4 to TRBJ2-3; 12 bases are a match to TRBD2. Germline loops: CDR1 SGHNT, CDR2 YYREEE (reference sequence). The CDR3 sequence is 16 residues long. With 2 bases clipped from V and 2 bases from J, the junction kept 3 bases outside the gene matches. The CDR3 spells CASSFGLAGITDTQYF. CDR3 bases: TGTGCCAGCAGCTTTGGACTAGCGGGGATCACAGATACGCAGTATTTT. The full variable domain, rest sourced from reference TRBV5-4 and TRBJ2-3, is ETGVTQSPTHLIKTRGQQVTLRCSSQSGHNTVSWYQQALGQGPQFIFQYYREEENGRGNFPPRFSGLQFPNYSSELNVNALELDDSALYLCASSFGLAGITDTQYFGPGTRLTVL.

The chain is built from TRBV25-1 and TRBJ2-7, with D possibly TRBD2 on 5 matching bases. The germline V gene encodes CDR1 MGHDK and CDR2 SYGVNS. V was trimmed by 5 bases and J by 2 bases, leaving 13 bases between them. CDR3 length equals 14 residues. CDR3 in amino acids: CASSTDWGTYEQYF. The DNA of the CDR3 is TGTGCCAGCAGTACGGACTGGGGAACCTACGAGCAGTACTTC.

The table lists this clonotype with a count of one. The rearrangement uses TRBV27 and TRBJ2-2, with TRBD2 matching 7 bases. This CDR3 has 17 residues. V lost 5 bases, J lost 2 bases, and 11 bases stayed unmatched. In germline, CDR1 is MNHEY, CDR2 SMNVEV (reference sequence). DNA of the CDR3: TGTGCCAGCAGTGGCCCTCTAGCGGTCGTTAACACCGGGGAGCTGTTTTTT. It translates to CASSGPLAVVNTGELFF.

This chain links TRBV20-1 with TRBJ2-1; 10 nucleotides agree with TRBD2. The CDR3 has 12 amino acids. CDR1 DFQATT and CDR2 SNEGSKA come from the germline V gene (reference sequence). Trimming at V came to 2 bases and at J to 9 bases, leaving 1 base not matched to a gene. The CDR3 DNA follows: TGCAGTGCTAGACCTAGCGGGAGTGAGCAGTTCTTC. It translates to CSARPSGSEQFF.

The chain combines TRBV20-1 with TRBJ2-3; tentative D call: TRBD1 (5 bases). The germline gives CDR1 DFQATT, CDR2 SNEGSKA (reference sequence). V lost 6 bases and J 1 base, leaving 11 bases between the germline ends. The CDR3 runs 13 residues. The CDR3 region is CSASPRGTDTQYF. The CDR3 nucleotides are TGCAGTGCCTCCCCCAGGGGCACAGATACGCAGTATTTT.

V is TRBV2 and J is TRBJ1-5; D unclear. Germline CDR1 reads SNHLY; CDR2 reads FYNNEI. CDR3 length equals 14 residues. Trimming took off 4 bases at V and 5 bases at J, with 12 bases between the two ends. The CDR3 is CASSATWEDQPQHF. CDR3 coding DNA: TGTGCCAGCAGTGCGACGTGGGAAGATCAGCCCCAGCATTTT. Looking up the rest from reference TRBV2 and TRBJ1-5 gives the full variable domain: EPEVTQTPSHQVTQMGQEVILRCVPISNHLYFYWYRQILGQKVEFLVSFYNNEISEKSEIFDDQFSVERPDGSNFTLKIRSTKLEDSAMYFCASSATWEDQPQHFGDGTRLSIL.

The CDR3 bases are TGTGCCAGCAGTCCTGGACTAGCGGGCGAAACACGGGGGCCGGATACGCAGTATTTT. This encodes CASSPGLAGETRGPDTQYF. The chain combines TRBV6-1 with TRBJ2-3; 11 bases are a match to TRBD2. The trim removed 5 bases at V and 6 bases at J, leaving 19 bases unmatched. This CDR3 contains 19 residues. Germline loops: CDR1 MNHNS, CDR2 SASEGT.

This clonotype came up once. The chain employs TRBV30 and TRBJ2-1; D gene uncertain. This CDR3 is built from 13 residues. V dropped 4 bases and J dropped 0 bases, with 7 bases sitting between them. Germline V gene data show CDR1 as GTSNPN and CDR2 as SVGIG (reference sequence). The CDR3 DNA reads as TGTGCCTGGACAGGATACTCCTACAATGAGCAGTTCTTC. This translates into CAWTGYSYNEQFF. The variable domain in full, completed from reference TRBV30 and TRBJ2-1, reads SQTIHQWPATLVQPVGSPLSLECTVEGTSNPNLYWYRQAAGRGLQLLFYSVGIGQISSEVPQNLSASRPQDRQFILSSKKLLLSDSGFYLCAWTGYSYNEQFFGPGTRLTVL.

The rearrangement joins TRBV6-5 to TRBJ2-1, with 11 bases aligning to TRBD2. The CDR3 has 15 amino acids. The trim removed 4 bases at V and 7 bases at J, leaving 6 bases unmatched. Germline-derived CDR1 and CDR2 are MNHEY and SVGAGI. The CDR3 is CASSLAGGPLNEQFF. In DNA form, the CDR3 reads TGTGCCAGCAGTTTAGCGGGAGGGCCCTTGAATGAGCAGTTCTTC.

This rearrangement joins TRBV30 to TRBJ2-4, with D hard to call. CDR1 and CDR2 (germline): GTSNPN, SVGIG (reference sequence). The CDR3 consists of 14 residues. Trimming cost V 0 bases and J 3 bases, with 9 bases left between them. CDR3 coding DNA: TGTGCCTGGAGTGTGAGCTCAGTCAAAAACATTCAGTACTTC. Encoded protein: CAWSVSSVKNIQYF.